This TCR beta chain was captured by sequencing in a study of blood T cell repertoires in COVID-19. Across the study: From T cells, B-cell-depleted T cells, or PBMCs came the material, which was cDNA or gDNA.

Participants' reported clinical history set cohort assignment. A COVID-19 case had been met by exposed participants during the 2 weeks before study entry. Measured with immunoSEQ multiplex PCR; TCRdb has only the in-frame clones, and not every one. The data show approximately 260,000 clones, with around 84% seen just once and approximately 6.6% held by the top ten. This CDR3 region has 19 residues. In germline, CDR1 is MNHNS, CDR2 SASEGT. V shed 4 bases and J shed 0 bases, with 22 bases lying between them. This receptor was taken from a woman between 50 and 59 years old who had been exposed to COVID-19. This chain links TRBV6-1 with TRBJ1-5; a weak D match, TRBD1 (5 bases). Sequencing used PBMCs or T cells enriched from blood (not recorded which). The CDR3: CASSARRRGVAYSNQPQHF. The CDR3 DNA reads TGTGCCAGCAGTGCCCGAAGACGGGGGGTCGCTTATAGCAATCAGCCCCAGCATTTT.